This T cell receptor beta chain came from a study of T-cell reconstitution after alpha-beta-depleted transplantation in children. This CDR3 is 15 amino acids long. V lost 0 bases and J lost 4, with 10 bases in between. Germline assignment: CDR1 SGHRS and CDR2 YFSETQ. The table lists this clonotype with many counts. Its antigen is not known. Whole-study results and caveats: Recipient T cells and thymic progenitors that survived were the source of the high TCRbeta diversity seen at day 60 in some patients. One year after transplant, T-cell counts and diversity came mostly from newly produced T cells. Expanded graft clones, several hundred of them, were reportedly the source of alpha-beta T cells about two months after transplant.

Researchers prepared the TCRbeta library using unique molecular identifiers, the study reports. TCRdb independently ran MiXCR on the PCR reads; one entry per CDR3 protein. The sample holds approximately 500,000 distinct CDR3 sequences; roughly a tenth are singletons and the top ten take 2%. The sequence was collected from a child aged 2 to 15 with inherited bone marrow failure, due to receive a stem cell transplant. The sequences come from PBMCs, collected before TCRalphabeta/CD19-depleted stem cell transplant. The genes are TRBV5-1 and TRBJ2-2; tentative D call: TRBD2 (5 bases). In nucleotides, the CDR3 is TGCGCCAGCAGCTTGGGGTCTAGCATCACCGGGGAGCTGTTTTTT. This encodes CASSLGSSITGELFF.